The next 32 T cell receptor beta chains were all read from a single sample in a study of OX40 agonist ivuxolimab in advanced cancers. TCRdb's copy holds only in-frame clones and misses some; the assay was immunoSEQ multiplex PCR. Seen here are more than 20,000 clones, 86% observed once, and the top ten hold 29%. The sample here was CD4+ or CD8+ T cells sorted from blood, taken in a trial of the OX40 agonist ivuxolimab. These receptors were taken from an adult with an advanced solid tumor such as melanoma, head and neck, liver or kidney cancer.

The chain links TRBV7-2 to TRBJ1-2; a possible D gene is TRBD1 (5 bases). The CDR3 covers 13 residues. The V end was cut by 7 bases, the J end by 4 bases, with 13 bases between. The germline V gene has CDR1 SGHTA and CDR2 FQGNSA. CDR3 DNA: TGTGCCAGCAACCTTTGGGGGTTCTATGGCTACACCTTC. This encodes CASNLWGFYGYTF.

The chain has TRBV4-2 and TRBJ2-5; perhaps TRBD2 as D (5 bases). Near its end, the DNA agrees better with TRBJ2-7, so the J call may be wrong. This CDR3 is built from 15 residues. Germline V gene data show CDR1 as LGHNA and CDR2 as YNFKEQ. CDR3 in DNA: TGTGCCAGCAGCCAAGAGGACTGGCCCCTCGGCGAGCAGTACTTC. As protein: CASSQEDWPLGEQYF.

The V and J genes are TRBV25-1 and TRBJ1-2, with a tentative D call TRBD1 (6 bases). Germline-derived CDR1 and CDR2 are MGHDK and SYGVNS. The CDR3 length is 18 residues. V lost 0 bases and J 4 bases, leaving 21 bases between the germline ends. The CDR3 sequence: CASSEYFDQGQPLYGYTF. The CDR3 DNA reads TGTGCCAGCAGTGAATATTTTGACCAGGGGCAACCTCTCTATGGCTACACCTTC.

A few counts support this clone. The chain carries TRBV19 and TRBJ2-7; 13 bases are a match to TRBD2. From germline, CDR1 is LNHDA and CDR2 SQIVND (reference sequence). J was trimmed by 3 bases and V by 6 bases; bases with no gene match: 14. The CDR3 length is 18 residues. The CDR3 is CASSNGLAGEGGFYEQYF. Written as DNA, the CDR3 is TGTGCCAGTAGCAACGGACTAGCGGGAGAGGGGGGGTTCTACGAGCAGTACTTC.

The genes are TRBV7-9 and TRBJ2-7; D remains ambiguous. In germline, CDR1 is SEHNR, CDR2 FQNEAQ (reference sequence). V was clipped by 7 bases and J by 3 bases, with 4 bases between them. This CDR3 has 10 residues. In DNA form, the CDR3 reads TGTGCCAGCAAGGGCTACGAGCAGTACTTC. It translates to CASKGYEQYF.

The rearrangement joins TRBV7-8 to TRBJ2-5; 14 bases map to TRBD2. There are 15 residues in the CDR3. Germline CDR1 reads SGHVS; CDR2 reads FQNEAQ. J lost 5 bases, V lost 4 bases, and 3 bases had no gene match. This chain's CDR3 is CASSSTSGRVETQYF. For the CDR3, the DNA is TGTGCCAGCAGCTCGACTAGCGGGAGGGTGGAGACCCAGTACTTC.

This clone was seen just once. The CDR3 is CASSLRTSGRTDTQYF. The DNA of the CDR3 is TGTGCCAGCAGCCTCAGGACTAGCGGGAGGACAGATACGCAGTATTTT. The genes are TRBV11-2 and TRBJ2-3; 14 nucleotides align to TRBD2. V trimming: 5 bases; J trimming: 3 bases; junction bases outside the gene matches: 4. Germline lookup yields CDR1 SGHAT and CDR2 FQNNGV. The CDR3 has 16 amino acids. Looking up the rest from reference TRBV11-2 and TRBJ2-3 gives the full variable domain: EAGVAQSPRYKIIEKRQSVAFWCNPISGHATLYWYQQILGQGPKLLIQFQNNGVVDDSQLPKDRFSAERLKGVDSTLKIQPAKLEDSAVYLCASSLRTSGRTDTQYFGPGTRLTVL.

Only a few counts were recorded for this clone. In DNA, the CDR3 is TGCAGTGCTAGAGTCGGAGATACGCAGTATTTT. It codes for CSARVGDTQYF. The rearrangement uses TRBV20-1 and TRBJ2-3; D is unclear. Germline CDR1 and CDR2: DFQATT and SNEGSKA (reference sequence). The CDR3 runs to 11 residues. Trimming took 1 base from V and 5 from J, leaving 4 bases between them.

This CDR3 is CAISESRPFLPDTQYF. CDR3 nucleotide sequence: TGTGCCATCAGTGAGTCGAGGCCCTTCCTCCCCGATACGCAGTATTTT. V is TRBV10-3 and J is TRBJ2-3, with no clear D. The V end lost 0 bases, the J end lost 6 bases, and 16 bases lay between the germline ends. Germline V CDR1 and CDR2: ENHRY, SYGVKD. The CDR3 is 16 residues long.

CDR3 amino acids: CASSLDSQETQYF. In nucleotides, the CDR3 is TGTGCCAGCAGCCTCGACAGCCAAGAGACCCAGTACTTC. V and J are TRBV7-9 and TRBJ2-5, with a tentative D call TRBD1 (5 bases). The germline gives CDR1 SEHNR, CDR2 FQNEAQ (reference sequence). Trimming removed 5 bases at V and 1 base at J, with 8 bases between. The CDR3 extends over 13 amino acids.

The chain combines TRBV9 with TRBJ1-2, with D perhaps TRBD1 (5 bases). The V end was cut by 0 bases, the J end by 6 bases, with 15 bases between. Germline CDR1 SGDLS, CDR2 YYNGEE. This CDR3 comprises 15 residues. This CDR3 is CASSVDPRRGNGYTF. The CDR3 DNA reads TGTGCCAGCAGCGTAGATCCCCGGCGGGGGAATGGCTACACCTTC.

The chain uses TRBV7-6 and TRBJ2-5; D gene unclear. CDR1 SGHVS and CDR2 FNYEAQ come from the germline V gene. This CDR3 region has 14 residues. Trimming cost V 5 bases and J 5 bases, with 15 bases left between them. CDR3 in DNA: TGTGCCAGCAGCCAGGCGCTCCGTCTGGAGACCCAGTACTTC. Translating it yields CASSQALRLETQYF.

This clone appeared a few times. The chain employs TRBV28 and TRBJ2-1; 7 bases align to TRBD2. This CDR3 has 15 amino acids. Germline V gene lookup returns CDR1 MDHEN and CDR2 SYDVKM. Unmatched junction bases numbered 7, after V lost 3 bases and J lost 5 bases. The CDR3 nucleotides are TGTGCCAGCAGTTTTCTGGCGGGAGTGAACAATGAGCAGTTCTTC. Amino acid sequence: CASSFLAGVNNEQFF.

The genes are TRBV27 and TRBJ2-1; possibly TRBD1 for D (5 bases). With 6 bases removed from V and 8 bases from J, the gap between germline ends came to 14 bases. The CDR3 covers 13 residues. Looked up from germline, CDR1 is MNHEY and CDR2 is SMNVEV (reference sequence). For the CDR3, the DNA is TGTGCCAGCAGCCCAGGGCTTTGGGATGAGCAGTTCTTC. Translated: CASSPGLWDEQFF.

The J gene is TRBJ1-1, the V gene TRBV9; D not resolved. Germline V CDR1 and CDR2: SGDLS, YYNGEE. There are 13 residues in the CDR3. Trimming took off 0 bases at V and 5 bases at J, with 8 bases between the two ends. As DNA, the CDR3 is TGTGCCAGCAGCGTAGTGGAGTTAACTGAAGCTTTCTTT. Protein: CASSVVELTEAFF. Variable domain in full (rest from reference TRBV9 and TRBJ1-1): DSGVTQTPKHLITATGQRVTLRCSPRSGDLSVYWYQQSLDQGLQFLIQYYNGEERAKGNILERFSAQQFPDLHSELNLSSLELGDSALYFCASSVVELTEAFFGQGTRLTVV.

CDR3 DNA: TGTGCCAGCTCACCTCAGACCAGTCCCCACACAGATACGCAGTATTTT. Residues: CASSPQTSPHTDTQYF. The chain has TRBV18 and TRBJ2-3; D call uncertain. V was cut by 3 bases and J by 2 bases, with 15 bases left in between. CDR1 KGHSH and CDR2 LQKENI come from the germline V gene. The CDR3 totals 16 residues.

The gene calls are TRBV6-4 and TRBJ1-6; D uncertain. Germline V gene data show CDR1 as MRHNA and CDR2 as SNTAGT. V was pared by 3 bases and J by 8 bases, with 14 bases between. This CDR3 has 15 residues. The CDR3 spells CASSEEGETHSPLHF. CDR3 nucleotide sequence: TGTGCCAGCAGTGAAGAGGGAGAAACCCATTCACCCCTCCACTTT.

This chain uses TRBV14 with TRBJ2-1; tentative D call: TRBD1 (5 bases). Germline loops: CDR1 SGHDN, CDR2 FVKESK. This CDR3 comprises 13 residues. Trimming pared 4 bases from V and 8 bases from J, leaving 12 bases between. The CDR3 is CASSLILQDEQFF. The CDR3 DNA reads TGTGCCAGCAGCCTCATCTTACAGGATGAGCAGTTCTTC.

The chain uses TRBV11-2 and TRBJ2-3, with D perhaps being TRBD1 or TRBD2 (7 bases each). Per germline, CDR1 SGHAT and CDR2 FQNNGV. This CDR3 contains 19 residues. With 5 bases removed from V and 0 bases from J, the gap between germline ends came to 24 bases. The CDR3 sequence: CASSSPLGGGGASTDTQYF. CDR3 DNA: TGTGCCAGCAGCAGCCCGCTCGGGGGAGGGGGCGCTAGCACAGATACGCAGTATTTT.

Points on this clone: Other DNA sequences in this specimen translate into the identical CDR3. The chain uses TRBV11-3 and TRBJ2-7; D may be TRBD2 (5 bases). The CDR3 covers 14 residues. Deletions cut 2 bases from V and 5 bases from J, with 13 bases between. CDR1 and CDR2 (germline): SGHNT, YENEEA. The CDR3 DNA sequence: TGTGCCAGCAGCTTAAGAGGGTCTTCTAACGAGCAGTACTTC. As protein: CASSLRGSSNEQYF.

The chain joins TRBV11-2 to TRBJ2-7; 10 bases are shared with TRBD2. The CDR3 loop spans 16 amino acids. Per the germline V gene, CDR1 is SGHAT and CDR2 is FQNNGV. The trim removed 3 bases at V and 4 bases at J, leaving 9 bases unmatched. The CDR3 DNA sequence: TGTGCCAGCAGCTTGTCTAGCGGGAGTGGTTGGTACGAGCAGTACTTC. The encoded protein is CASSLSSGSGWYEQYF.

The rearrangement uses TRBV7-9 and TRBJ2-3, with D tentatively TRBD2 (5 bases). The CDR3 totals 13 residues. The V end lost 5 bases, the J end lost 4 bases, and 10 bases lay between the germline ends. Germline CDR1 is SEHNR and CDR2 is FQNEAQ (reference sequence). The CDR3 region has the DNA TGTGCCAGCAGCCTCGGGGTCCCAGATACGCAGTATTTT. This encodes CASSLGVPDTQYF. Variable domain in full (rest from reference TRBV7-9 and TRBJ2-3): DTGVSQNPRHKITKRGQNVTFRCDPISEHNRLYWYRQTLGQGPEFLTYFQNEAQLEKSRLLSDRFSAERPKGSFSTLEIQRTEQGDSAMYLCASSLGVPDTQYFGPGTRLTVL.

The chain is built from TRBV4-1 and TRBJ2-3, with TRBD2 matching over 12 bases. Looked up from germline, CDR1 is MGHRA and CDR2 is YSYEKL. V was clipped by 6 bases and J by 5 bases; unmatched bases: 12. CDR3 length equals 17 residues. The CDR3 spells CASRSETSGRNGDTQYF. The CDR3 coding sequence is TGCGCCAGCAGGTCCGAGACTAGCGGGAGAAACGGAGATACGCAGTATTTT.

The V gene is TRBV5-4, the J gene TRBJ1-4; tentative D call: TRBD1 (5 bases). The CDR3 spans 14 residues. The germline gives CDR1 SGHNT, CDR2 YYREEE (reference sequence). V was shortened by 1 base and J by 8 bases, with 12 bases between the two germline ends. The CDR3 sequence: CASSLFGGGEKLFF. The DNA for the CDR3 is TGTGCCAGCAGCTTGTTCGGGGGTGGGGAAAAACTGTTTTTT.

The chain uses TRBV25-1 and TRBJ1-1; 7 bases are shared with TRBD1. Trimming removed 0 bases from V and 6 bases from J; junction bases left unmatched: 16. The length of the CDR3 is 18 residues. Germline V gene data show CDR1 as MGHDK and CDR2 as SYGVNS. In nucleotides, the CDR3 is TGTGCCAGCAGTGAATACTTCTTGGACAGGACGCGAGGGGCTGAAGCTTTCTTT. Translating it yields CASSEYFLDRTRGAEAFF.

In DNA form, the CDR3 reads TGTGCCAGCAGTTATCGACAGGGGATAACCGAGCAGTACTTC. Translated, it gives CASSYRQGITEQYF. This chain uses TRBV6-5 with TRBJ2-7; 8 nucleotides align to TRBD1. Trimming at V came to 3 bases and at J to 6 bases, leaving 7 bases not matched to a gene. Germline V gene sequence: CDR1 MNHEY, CDR2 SVGAGI. The CDR3 has 14 residues.

V gene TRBV27 combines with J gene TRBJ2-2, with 7 bases identical to TRBD2. After removal of 5 bases from V and 4 bases from J, the junction contained 4 bases not matched to a gene. The CDR3 runs 14 residues. Germline CDR1 and CDR2: MNHEY and SMNVEV (reference sequence). CDR3 bases: TGTGCCAGCAGTCGGGGAGGGATCACCGGGGAGCTGTTTTTT. It specifies CASSRGGITGELFF.

This clone was recorded only once. The chain combines TRBV28 with TRBJ1-2, with D hard to call. This CDR3 spans 13 amino acids. The V end lost 2 bases, the J end lost 0 bases, and 4 bases lay between the germline ends. Germline V lookup: CDR1 MDHEN, CDR2 SYDVKM. Here the CDR3 reads CASSLPANYGYTF. CDR3 nucleotides: TGTGCCAGCAGTTTACCGGCTAACTATGGCTACACCTTC.

This chain uses TRBV11-2 with TRBJ2-2; D might be TRBD1 or TRBD2, each matching 5 bases. This CDR3 spans 14 amino acids. V lost 5 bases, J lost 6 bases, and 13 bases lay in between. Germline lookup yields CDR1 SGHAT and CDR2 FQNNGV. CDR3 nucleotide sequence: TGTGCCAGCAGCGTTGGGGGTTGGGCCGGGGAGCTGTTTTTT. Residues: CASSVGGWAGELFF.

The CDR3 bases are TGTGCCAGCAGCGGCAGACAGGGTTCGGGGAACACTGAAGCTTTCTTT. This encodes CASSGRQGSGNTEAFF. This chain uses TRBV7-2 with TRBJ1-1; TRBD1 matches 7 bases. This CDR3 is 16 amino acids long. The V gene end was trimmed by 5 bases and the J gene end by 1 base; junction bases not matched to a gene: 10. Germline values: CDR1 SGHTA, CDR2 FQGNSA.

This clone showed up just a few times. The chain carries TRBV6-5 and TRBJ2-2, with D tentatively TRBD1 (6 bases). The CDR3 is made up of 15 amino acids. The V and J ends lost 2 bases and 0 bases respectively, with 7 bases between them. Germline CDR1 reads MNHEY; CDR2 reads SVGAGI. The CDR3 protein is CASSYGQPNTGELFF. The CDR3 nucleotides read TGTGCCAGCAGTTACGGACAGCCGAACACCGGGGAGCTGTTTTTT.

The rearrangement links TRBV4-3 to TRBJ1-1, with 7 bases that match TRBD1. The CDR3 contains 16 residues. The J segment lost 0 bases and the V segment lost 4 bases, leaving 8 bases of the junction unmatched. CDR1 LGHNA and CDR2 YSLEER come from the germline V gene. Written as DNA, the CDR3 is TGCGCCAGCAGCCCATGGACAGGCACCATGAACACTGAAGCTTTCTTT. Protein product: CASSPWTGTMNTEAFF.